These T cell receptor beta chains were read from a single sample in a study of T cells in Graves' hyperthyroidism and ophthalmopathy. TCRdb re-called the multiplex PCR reads with MiXCR, one entry per CDR3 protein. In the table there are over 650,000 distinct CDR3 sequences, approximately 16% of which are singletons. Sequencing used blood. These receptors were obtained from a young man with Graves' hyperthyroidism. CDR3s include the opening cysteine and the closing phenylalanine or tryptophan. A D gene is named only where the DNA matches it firmly. Clone size is not always given. Where it is, it says once, few, many or a class for expanded clones.

>TRBJ2-1|TRBV27|NA|few
TGTGCCAGCAGTTTACAAGGGGGTAGCAATGAGCAGTTCTTC
CASSLQGGSNEQFF
>TRBJ2-7|TRBV27|TRBD2|NA
TGTGCCAGCAGTTTTTCCGGGACTAGCGGGAGAGGGGCCTACGAGCAGTACTTC
CASSFSGTSGRGAYEQYF
>TRBJ1-1|TRBV6-2/TRBV6-3|TRBD1|few
TGTGCCAGCAGTTCCGGGACAGGTGGAAGTACTGAAGCTTTCTTT
CASSSGTGGSTEAFF
>TRBJ2-1|TRBV6-1|TRBD2|NA
TGTGCCAGCACCGCACGGTTCGGACTAGCGGGACCCAACCAGTACAATGAGCAGTTCTTC
CASTARFGLAGPNQYNEQFF
>TRBJ2-1|TRBV27|NA|few
TGTGCCAGCAGTTCATCAACTAGCGAGCAGTTCTTC
CASSSSTSEQFF
>TRBJ2-5|TRBV29-1|NA|few
TGCAGCACCCGAATGGGGGGTGGAGAGACCCAGTACTTC
CSTRMGGGETQYF
>TRBJ2-5|TRBV20-1|NA|many
TGCAGTGCTAGAGATCAGCGGGCCTTGTACTTC
CSARDQRALYF
>TRBJ1-4|TRBV15|NA|NA
TGTGCCACCAGGGCGGGGACGGTTAATGAAAAACTGTTTTTT
CATRAGTVNEKLFF
>TRBJ2-3|TRBV12-3/TRBV12-4|NA|many
TGTGCCAGCAGTTTTTCAAGCGGCACAGATACGCAGTATTTT
CASSFSSGTDTQYF
>TRBJ2-1|TRBV12-3/TRBV12-4|NA|many
TGTGCCAGCAGAAATTTAGGTAGCGGAGGGGACAATGAGCAGTTCTTC
CASRNLGSGGDNEQFF
>TRBJ2-7|TRBV25-1|TRBD1|few
TGTGCCAGCAGTGCTCCCCCGGGACAGGGACAATACGAGCAGTACTTC
CASSAPPGQGQYEQYF
>TRBJ1-1|TRBV6-1|NA|many
TGTGCCAGCAGTGAAGGTTGGAAAGGGAACACTGAAGCTTTCTTT
CASSEGWKGNTEAFF
>TRBJ1-5|TRBV19|NA|once
TGTGCCAGTAGTACAGGGAGAGTGGGCAATCAGCCCCAGCATTTT
CASSTGRVGNQPQHF
>TRBJ1-2|TRBV9|NA|few
TGTGCCAGCTCCAGGGTCGCCTATGGCTACACCTTC
CASSRVAYGYTF
>TRBJ2-7|TRBV6-1|NA|few
TGTGCCAGCAGTGTGCGGACCTCCGGGGCGCTACAAGCCCTCTACGAGCAGTACTTC
CASSVRTSGALQALYEQYF
>TRBJ2-3|TRBV12-3/TRBV12-4|NA|many
TGTGCCAGCAGTTTATTCGCGAGCACAGATACGCAGTATTTT
CASSLFASTDTQYF
>TRBJ2-7|TRBV6-1|TRBD1|many
TGTGCCAGCAGTGAACGGGACAGATACGAGCAGTACTTC
CASSERDRYEQYF
>TRBJ2-7|TRBV5-6|NA|few
TGTGCCAGCAGCCGACCTCAGACGGGGGCGAAAGAGCAGTACTTC
CASSRPQTGAKEQYF
>TRBJ2-1|TRBV7-3|NA|few
TGTGCCAGCAGCCCGTCCCCCAGCTCCCCAGGGAATGAGCAGTTCTTC
CASSPSPSSPGNEQFF
>TRBJ1-3|TRBV7-9|TRBD1|NA
TGTGCCAGCAGCGTCCAAACCGGGACAGCCGGAAACACCATATATTTT
CASSVQTGTAGNTIYF
>TRBJ2-3|TRBV28|NA|many
TGTGCCAGCAGTCCCGCCCCGGGAGTAGGCCCAGATACGCAGTATTTT
CASSPAPGVGPDTQYF
>TRBJ2-6|TRBV9|TRBD1|NA
TGTGCCAGCAGCGGGGGACAGCGAAGAGACTCTGGGGCCAACGTCCTGACTTTC
CASSGGQRRDSGANVLTF
>TRBJ1-1|TRBV2|NA|few
TGTGCCAGCAGTGAAGTGACAGGGAACACTGAAGCTTTCTTT
CASSEVTGNTEAFF
>TRBJ1-1|TRBV7-3|NA|NA
TGTGCCAGCAGCCCTTCGGACACGACGGCTTTCTTT
CASSPSDTTAFF
>TRBJ2-2|TRBV9|NA|NA
TGTGCCAGCAGCGTAGGGCGGCAATTCGGCACCGGGGAGCTGTTTTTT
CASSVGRQFGTGELFF
>TRBJ2-2|TRBV20-1|TRBD2|many
TGCAGTGCTTTACTAGCGAGGGGCGGGGAGCTGTTTTTT
CSALLARGGELFF
>TRBJ2-1|TRBV5-1|TRBD1|NA
TGCGCCAGCAGCTTGGCCCTGATGAGACAGGGGGCGATTGAGCAGTTCTTC
CASSLALMRQGAIEQFF
>TRBJ2-7|TRBV12-3/TRBV12-4|NA|many
TGTGCCAGCAGTTTAGGGCACCGAGCGGGTTCCTACGAGCAGTACTTC
CASSLGHRAGSYEQYF
>TRBJ1-5|TRBV6-1|NA|few
TGTGCCAGCAGGCGTACACAGGGCCGTTCTCAGCCCCAGCATTTT
CASRRTQGRSQPQHF
>TRBJ2-5|TRBV7-9|TRBD1|few
TGTGCCAGCAGCCCAAGGGGGCAGGACCTCCAAGAGACCCAGTACTTC
CASSPRGQDLQETQYF
>TRBJ2-3|TRBV15|NA|few
TGTGCCACCAGCAGAGACCCCACTAGTTCAGATACGCAGTATTTT
CATSRDPTSSDTQYF
>TRBJ1-4|TRBV28|NA|many
TGTGCCAGCAGTTTAAGAGGGGCTGAAAAACTGTTTTTT
CASSLRGAEKLFF
>TRBJ2-7|TRBV28|NA|many
TGTGCCAGCAGTTTATCGGGGGCTCCCAGGAGGTACGAGCAGTACTTC
CASSLSGAPRRYEQYF